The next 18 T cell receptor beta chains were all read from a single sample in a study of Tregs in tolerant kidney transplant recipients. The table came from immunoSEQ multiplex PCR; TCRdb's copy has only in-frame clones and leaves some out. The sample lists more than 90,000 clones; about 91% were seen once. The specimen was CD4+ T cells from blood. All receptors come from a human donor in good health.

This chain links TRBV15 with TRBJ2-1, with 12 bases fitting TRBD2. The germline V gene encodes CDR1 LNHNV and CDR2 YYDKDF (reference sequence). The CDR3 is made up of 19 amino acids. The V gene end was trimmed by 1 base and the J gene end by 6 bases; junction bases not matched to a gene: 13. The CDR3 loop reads CATSRAGPRTSGKGNEQFF. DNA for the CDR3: TGTGCCACCAGCAGAGCGGGACCTCGGACTAGCGGGAAGGGCAATGAGCAGTTCTTC.

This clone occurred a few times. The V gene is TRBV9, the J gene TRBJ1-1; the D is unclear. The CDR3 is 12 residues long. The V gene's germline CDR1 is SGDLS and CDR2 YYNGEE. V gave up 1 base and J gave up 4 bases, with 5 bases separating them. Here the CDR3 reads CASSVSGTEAFF. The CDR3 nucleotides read TGTGCCAGCAGCGTATCAGGCACTGAAGCTTTCTTT.

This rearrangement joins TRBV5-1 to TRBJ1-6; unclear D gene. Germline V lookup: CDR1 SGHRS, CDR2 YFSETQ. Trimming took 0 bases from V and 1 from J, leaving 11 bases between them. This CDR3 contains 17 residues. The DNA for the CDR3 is TGCGCCAGCAGCTTGGATGGCAGCAGTTCCTATAATTCACCCCTCCACTTT. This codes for CASSLDGSSSYNSPLHF.

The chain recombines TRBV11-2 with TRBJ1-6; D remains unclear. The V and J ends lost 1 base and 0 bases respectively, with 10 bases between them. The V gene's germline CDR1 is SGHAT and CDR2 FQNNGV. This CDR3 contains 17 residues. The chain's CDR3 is CASSLVGFSSYNSPLHF. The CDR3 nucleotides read TGTGCCAGCAGCTTAGTCGGGTTCAGCTCCTATAATTCACCCCTCCACTTT.

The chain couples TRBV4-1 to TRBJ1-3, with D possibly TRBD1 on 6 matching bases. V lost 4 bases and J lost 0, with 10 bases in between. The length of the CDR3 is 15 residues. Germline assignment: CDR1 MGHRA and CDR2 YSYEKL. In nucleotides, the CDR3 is TGCGCCAGCAGCCGTAGACAGGACTCTGGAAACACCATATATTTT. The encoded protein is CASSRRQDSGNTIYF.

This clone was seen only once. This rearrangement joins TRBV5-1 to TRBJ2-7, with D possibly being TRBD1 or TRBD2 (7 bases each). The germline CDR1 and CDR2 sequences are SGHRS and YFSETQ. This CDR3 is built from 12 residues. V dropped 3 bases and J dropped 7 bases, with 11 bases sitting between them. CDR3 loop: CASSWEGAEQYF. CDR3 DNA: TGCGCCAGCAGCTGGGAGGGGGCGGAGCAGTACTTC. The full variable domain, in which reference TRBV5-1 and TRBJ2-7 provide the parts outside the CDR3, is KAGVTQTPRYLIKTRGQQVTLSCSPISGHRSVSWYQQTPGQGLQFLFEYFSETQRNKGNFPGRFSGRQFSNSRSEMNVSTLELGDSALYLCASSWEGAEQYFGPGTRLTVT.

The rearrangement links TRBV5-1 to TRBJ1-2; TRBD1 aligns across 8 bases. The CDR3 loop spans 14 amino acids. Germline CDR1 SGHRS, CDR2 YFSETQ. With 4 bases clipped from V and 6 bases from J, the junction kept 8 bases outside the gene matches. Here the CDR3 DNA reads TGCGCCAGCAGCAGGCCGGACAGGGTGGATGGCTACACCTTC. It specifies CASSRPDRVDGYTF.

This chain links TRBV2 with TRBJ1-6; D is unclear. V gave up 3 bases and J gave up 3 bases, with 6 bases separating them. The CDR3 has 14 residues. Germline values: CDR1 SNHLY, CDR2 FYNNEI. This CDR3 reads CASSEGIYNSPLHF. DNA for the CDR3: TGTGCCAGCAGTGAGGGGATCTATAATTCACCCCTCCACTTT.

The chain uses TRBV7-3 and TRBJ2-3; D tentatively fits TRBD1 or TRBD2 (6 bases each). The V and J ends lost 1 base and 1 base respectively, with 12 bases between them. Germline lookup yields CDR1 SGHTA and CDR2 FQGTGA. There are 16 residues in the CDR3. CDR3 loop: CASSLNPGARTDTQYF. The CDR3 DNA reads TGTGCCAGCAGCTTAAATCCGGGGGCCCGCACAGATACGCAGTATTTT.

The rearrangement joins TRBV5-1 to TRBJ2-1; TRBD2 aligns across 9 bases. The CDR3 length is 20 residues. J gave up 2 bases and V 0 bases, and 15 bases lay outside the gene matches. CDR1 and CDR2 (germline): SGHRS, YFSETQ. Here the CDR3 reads CASSLGSGASGVRAYNEQFF. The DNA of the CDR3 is TGCGCCAGCAGCTTGGGGTCTGGTGCTAGCGGGGTCAGAGCCTACAATGAGCAGTTCTTC.

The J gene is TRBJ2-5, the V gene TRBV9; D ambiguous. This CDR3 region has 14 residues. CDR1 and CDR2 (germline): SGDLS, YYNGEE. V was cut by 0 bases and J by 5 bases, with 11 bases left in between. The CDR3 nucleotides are TGTGCCAGCAGCGTAGGCGCGGTGCCGGAGACCCAGTACTTC. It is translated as CASSVGAVPETQYF.

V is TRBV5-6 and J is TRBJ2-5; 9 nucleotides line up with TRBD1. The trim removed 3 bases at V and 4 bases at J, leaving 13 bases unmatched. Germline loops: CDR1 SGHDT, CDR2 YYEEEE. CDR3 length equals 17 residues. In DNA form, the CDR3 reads TGTGCCAGCAGCTGGCAAGGACAGGGGCTCGGGAGAGAGACCCAGTACTTC. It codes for CASSWQGQGLGRETQYF.

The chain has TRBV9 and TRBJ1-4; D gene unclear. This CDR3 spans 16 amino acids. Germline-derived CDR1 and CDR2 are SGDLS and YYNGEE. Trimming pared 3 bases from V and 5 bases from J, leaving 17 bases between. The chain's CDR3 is CASSATQGSMNEKLFF. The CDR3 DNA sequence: TGTGCCAGCAGCGCAACCCAAGGGTCGATGAATGAAAAACTGTTTTTT.

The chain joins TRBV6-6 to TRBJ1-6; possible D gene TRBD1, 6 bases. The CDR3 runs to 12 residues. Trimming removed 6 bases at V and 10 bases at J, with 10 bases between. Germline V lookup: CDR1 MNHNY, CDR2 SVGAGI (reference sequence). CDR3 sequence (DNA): TGTGCCAGCAGACAGGGAACGTCACCCCTCCACTTT. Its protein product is CASRQGTSPLHF.

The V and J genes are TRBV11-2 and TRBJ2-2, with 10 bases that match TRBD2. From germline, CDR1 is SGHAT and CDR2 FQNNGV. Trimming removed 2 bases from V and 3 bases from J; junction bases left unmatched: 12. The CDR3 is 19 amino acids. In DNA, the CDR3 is TGTGCCAGCAGCTTAAGTGGGTCGGGACTAGCGTTTCACACCGGGGAGCTGTTTTTT. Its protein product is CASSLSGSGLAFHTGELFF.

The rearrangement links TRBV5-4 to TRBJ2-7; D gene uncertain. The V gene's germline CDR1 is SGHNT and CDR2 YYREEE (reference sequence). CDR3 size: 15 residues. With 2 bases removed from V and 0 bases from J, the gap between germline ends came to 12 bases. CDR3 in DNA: TGTGCCAGCAGCTTCTACCGGGTCGGCTCCTACGAGCAGTACTTC. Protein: CASSFYRVGSYEQYF.

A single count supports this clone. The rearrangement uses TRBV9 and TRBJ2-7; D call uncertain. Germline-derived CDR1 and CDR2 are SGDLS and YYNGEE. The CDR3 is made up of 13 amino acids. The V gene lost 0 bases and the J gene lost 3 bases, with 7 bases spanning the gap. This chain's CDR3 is CASSVAGHYEQYF. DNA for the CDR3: TGTGCCAGCAGCGTAGCGGGCCACTACGAGCAGTACTTC.

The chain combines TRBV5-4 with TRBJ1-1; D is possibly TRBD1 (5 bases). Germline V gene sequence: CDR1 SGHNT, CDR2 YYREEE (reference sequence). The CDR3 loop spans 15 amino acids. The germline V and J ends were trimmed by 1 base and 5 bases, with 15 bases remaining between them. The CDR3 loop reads CASSLSWQGGTEAFF. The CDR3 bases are TGTGCCAGCAGCTTGTCGTGGCAGGGCGGGACTGAAGCTTTCTTT.